This T cell receptor beta chain was recorded in a study of CD8+CD57+ T cells in acquired aplastic anemia. The overall study: Quantities of DNA derived from sorted CD4+ and CD8+ cells averaged 3.2 ug.

TCR beta VDJ and CDR3 profiling used genomic DNA as template. TCRdb reprocessed the reads with MiXCR, giving one entry per CDR3 protein. The table lists around 150,000 distinct CDR3 sequences, roughly 43% of them singletons. Selection for sequencing was limited to patients who had shown CD8+CD57+ cell expansion by flow cytometry. Every patient presented with severe acquired aplastic anemia. V was pared by 0 bases and J by 2 bases, with 10 bases between. The germline gives CDR1 LNHNV, CDR2 YYDKDF (reference sequence). The CDR3 spans 15 residues. This clonotype was counted a few times. The sequenced sample consisted of sorted CD4+, CD8+, or CD8+CD57+ T cells (not recorded which) from PBMCs. This TCR derives from a human donor with aplastic anemia. The chain uses TRBV15 and TRBJ1-1; D is undetermined. The CDR3 here is CATSRDNVHNTEAFF. In nucleotides, the CDR3 is TGTGCCACCAGCAGAGATAACGTGCATAACACTGAAGCTTTCTTT.